The present TCR beta chain was sequenced within a study of T cell repertoires in cytomegalovirus infection. Study-wide context: Public TCR beta signatures marked donors with CMV infection and the matching HLA.

Findings and caveats of the study: HLA-C-restricted CMV-specific TCR beta clonotypes were dominant in the ex vivo response. Using cumulative public TCR beta family frequency, the authors identified those who carried CMV together with the relevant HLA.

Germline values: CDR1 SGHDT, CDR2 YYEEEE. Trimming cost V 3 bases and J 8 bases; bases outside gene matches: 4. This CDR3 spans 14 amino acids. Comment on this clonotype: The antigen is undetermined.

MiXCR, applied by TCRdb to the reads, yields one record per CDR3 protein. The sample holds some 700,000 distinct CDR3 sequences; approximately 34% are singletons and the top ten take under 3%. The sequenced material came from PBMCs. The gene calls are TRBV5-6 and TRBJ2-1; 11 bases align to TRBD2. This receptor was taken from a human donor in good health (CMV status not recorded). Some clones in this sample may be carry-over from other donors' samples. The CDR3 loop is CASSWTSGPDEQFF. The CDR3 DNA follows: TGTGCCAGCAGCTGGACTAGCGGGCCCGATGAGCAGTTCTTC. Combining the CDR3 with reference TRBV5-6 and TRBJ2-1 gives the whole variable domain DAGVTQSPTHLIKTRGQQVTLRCSPKSGHDTVSWYQQALGQGPQFIFQYYEEEERQRGNFPDRFSGHQFPNYSSELNVNALLLGDSALYLCASSWTSGPDEQFFGPGTRLTVL.